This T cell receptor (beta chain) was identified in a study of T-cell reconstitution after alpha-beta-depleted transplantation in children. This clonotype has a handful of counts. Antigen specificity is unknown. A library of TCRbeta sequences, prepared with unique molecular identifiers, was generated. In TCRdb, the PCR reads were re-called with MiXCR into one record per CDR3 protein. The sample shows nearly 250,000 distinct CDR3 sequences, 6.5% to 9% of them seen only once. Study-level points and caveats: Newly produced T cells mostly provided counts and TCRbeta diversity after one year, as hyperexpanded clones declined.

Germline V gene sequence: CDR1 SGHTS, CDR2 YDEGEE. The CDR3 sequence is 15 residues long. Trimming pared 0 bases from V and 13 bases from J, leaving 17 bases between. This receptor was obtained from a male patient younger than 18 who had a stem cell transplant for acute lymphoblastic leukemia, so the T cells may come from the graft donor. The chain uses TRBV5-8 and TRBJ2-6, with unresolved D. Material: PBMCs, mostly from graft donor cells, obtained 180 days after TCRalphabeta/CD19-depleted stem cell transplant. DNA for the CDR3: TGTGCCAGCAGCTTGGGGTCCCCTTGGGCCCCTGTCCTGACTTTC. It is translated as CASSLGSPWAPVLTF. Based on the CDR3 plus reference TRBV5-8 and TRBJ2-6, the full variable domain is EAGVTQSPTHLIKTRGQQATLRCSPISGHTSVYWYQQALGLGLQFLLWYDEGEERNRGNFPPRFSGRQFPNYSSELNVNALELEDSALYLCASSLGSPWAPVLTFGAGSRLTVL.